The clone carrying this T cell receptor beta chain was detected a few times. What it binds is unknown. Trimming stripped 7 bases from V and 5 bases from J, with 5 bases between. The CDR3 runs 10 residues. Germline V lookup: CDR1 SGHVS, CDR2 FQNEAQ. This record comes from a study of identical twins. Study findings and constraints: Fewer insertions characterized abundant cord blood beta clonotypes, whereas memory repertoires showed none. Models underestimated TCR alpha sharing (out-of-frame) in monozygotic twins. Compared with unrelated sharing, twin-shared out-of-frame alpha sequences had more low-probability sequences.

A universal primer site was added by template switching, and unique molecular identifiers were carried by the cDNA. A single record per CDR3 protein comes from TCRdb applying MiXCR to the 5' RACE reads. The data show about 690,000 distinct CDR3 sequences, approximately 6% seen once. This sequence originates from a man younger than 35 in good health. The sample consisted of naive T cells sorted from blood. The rearrangement uses TRBV7-8 and TRBJ2-5, with D uncertain. The CDR3 loop is CASTAETQYF. The CDR3 coding sequence is TGTGCCAGCACCGCCGAGACCCAGTACTTC.